This T cell receptor (beta chain) came from a study of cytomegalovirus exposure and HLA in healthy donors. On this clone: Its antigen is undetermined.

This PCR relied on a set of 60 Vbeta primers and 13 Jbeta primers. Here immunoSEQ multiplex PCR was the method, and the copy in TCRdb shows in-frame clones only, minus some. The data contain approximately 90,000 clones, about 80% of them seen just once; the ten biggest clones take up 1.1% to 1.5%. CDR3 length equals 15 residues. V dropped 3 bases and J dropped 5 bases, with 14 bases sitting between them. Germline V gives CDR1 KGHSH, CDR2 LQKENI. Study-level results: Presence/absence analyses rested on an assumption that sequencing depth was roughly uniform across donors.

The chain uses TRBV18 and TRBJ2-1; D is uncertain. Specimen: PBMCs. The sequence was collected from a male donor in good health and CMV-seronegative. CDR3 nucleotide sequence: TGTGCCAGCTCACCCCTTAGCTCCCCGGACAATGAGCAGTTCTTC. Its translation: CASSPLSSPDNEQFF.